This T cell receptor (beta chain) is from a study of T cells in Graves' hyperthyroidism and ophthalmopathy. Regions amplified from RNA transcripts were the TCR beta CDR3 regions. First-round RT-PCR with HTBI primers amplified the TCR CDR3 region. TCRdb reprocessed the multiplex PCR reads with MiXCR, giving one entry per CDR3 protein. The data contain hundreds of thousands of distinct CDR3 sequences, around 15% of them seen just once; the ten biggest clones take up around 12%. Study-wide findings and caveats: Blood also contained most expanded thyroid clonotypes above 0.001. Ophthalmopathy got predicted by the model a median about six months before its onset.

Germline V gene lookup returns CDR1 DFQATT and CDR2 SNEGSKA (reference sequence). The CDR3 has 14 residues. V gave up 1 base and J gave up 4 bases; unmatched junction bases: 3. Only a few counts were recorded for this clonotype. The antigen remains undetermined. Among ophthalmopathy patients, the Clinical Activity Score reached at least 3, the NOSPECS grade reached at least 4, and duration remained under 3 months. Exclusions: uncontrolled infection, other autoimmune disease, pregnancy, lactation. The chain combines TRBV20-1 with TRBJ2-7; 11 bases line up with TRBD2. The receptor was isolated from a woman between 45 and 65 years old with Graves' ophthalmopathy. Sample: blood. The DNA of the CDR3 is TGCAGTGCTAGAGTGGCTAGCGGGAGGTACGAGCAGTACTTC. This sequence encodes CSARVASGRYEQYF.